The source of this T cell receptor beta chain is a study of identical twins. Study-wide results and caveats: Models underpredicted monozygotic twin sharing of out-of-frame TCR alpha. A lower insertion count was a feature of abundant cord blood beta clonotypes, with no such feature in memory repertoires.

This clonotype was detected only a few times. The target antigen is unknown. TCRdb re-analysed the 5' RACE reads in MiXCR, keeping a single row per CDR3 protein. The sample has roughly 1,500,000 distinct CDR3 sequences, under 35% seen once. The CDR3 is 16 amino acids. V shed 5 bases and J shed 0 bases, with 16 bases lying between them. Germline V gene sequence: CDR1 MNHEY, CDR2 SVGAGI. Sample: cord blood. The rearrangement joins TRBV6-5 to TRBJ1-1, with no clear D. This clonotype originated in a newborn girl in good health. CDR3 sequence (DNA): TGTGCCAGCAGTCGCGGGGTCAGGCTCATGAACACTGAAGCTTTCTTT. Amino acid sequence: CASSRGVRLMNTEAFF.